This TCR beta chain was sequenced in a study of blood T cells in healthy people across ages. The study, taken as a whole, reports: Because donor CMV status was unknown, expanded clonotype changes were possibly confounded. A greater number of naive CD4+ cells and higher diversity distinguished long-lived donors from aged donors.

Primed by a sample-barcoded 5' primer and a J-beta primer mix, a second PCR proceeded for about 6 to 11 cycles. A tag from a template-switch adaptor with 12 random nucleotides marked each cDNA molecule. MiXCR, run by TCRdb on the 5' RACE reads, gives a single entry per CDR3 protein. The repertoire includes some 760,000 distinct CDR3 sequences, roughly 25% of them detected once, and 9.4% sits in the top ten. With respect to this clonotype: Its antigen is unknown.

This CDR3 region has 15 residues. Germline CDR1 reads LGHNA; CDR2 reads YNFKEQ. In addition, the sample was reused for a study of T cells of mothers and their children. This second study notes: The donor cohort consisted of a few healthy Caucasian mothers and their six children.

This clonotype originated in a boy aged 5 to 17 in good health. This rearrangement joins TRBV4-2 to TRBJ2-5; 13 bases are a match to TRBD2. The J call is in doubt because the DNA end fits TRBJ2-1 better. Sample: blood. The CDR3 sequence: CASSQGGLAGDEQFF. The CDR3 DNA reads as TGTGCCAGCAGCCAAGGTGGACTAGCGGGAGATGAGCAGTTCTTC.